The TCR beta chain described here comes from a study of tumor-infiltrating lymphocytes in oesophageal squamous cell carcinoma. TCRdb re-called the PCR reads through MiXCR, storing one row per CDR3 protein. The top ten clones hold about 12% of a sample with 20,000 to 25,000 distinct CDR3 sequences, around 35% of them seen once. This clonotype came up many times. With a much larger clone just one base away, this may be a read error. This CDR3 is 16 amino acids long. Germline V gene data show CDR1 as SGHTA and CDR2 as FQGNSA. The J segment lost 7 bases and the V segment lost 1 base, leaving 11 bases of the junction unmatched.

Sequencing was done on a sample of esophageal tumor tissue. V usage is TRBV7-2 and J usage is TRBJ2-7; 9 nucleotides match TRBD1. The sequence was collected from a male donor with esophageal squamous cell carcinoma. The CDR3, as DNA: TGTGCCAGCAGCTTAGGGCGGGACAGGGCTTTGGATGAGCAGTACTTC. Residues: CASSLGRDRALDEQYF.